This TCR beta chain was found in a study of blood T cell repertoires in COVID-19 (TCRdb year 2020). Broadly, across the study: Collaborator samples came from the United States, Italy and Spain and covered acute and convalescent phases of COVID-19. Nearly every sample came with metadata listing a de-identified subject ID, COVID-19 status, age in years and sex. The repertoires were released in a freely available public database intended as a resource for research on the immune response to SARS-CoV-2. The dataset comprised deeply sampled blood TCRbeta repertoires from subjects exposed to, actively infected with, or recovered from COVID-19. The material from the prospective study consisted of cDNA or gDNA derived from T cells, B-cell-depleted T cells, or PBMCs. The samples were drawn from two sources: the first 160 participants of the ongoing ImmuneRACE study, and 1,000 to 1,500 subjects contributed by 6 global collaborators. Where available, HLA class I and class II types were taken from metadata supplied by the sample provider and were not determined by assay-based typing.

With regard to this clone: It lacks a known antigen. Per-nucleotide qualities are absent, and no much larger clonotype sits a single base away.

TCRbeta CDR3 regions were amplified from genomic DNA by means of the immunoSEQ Assay, a bias-controlled multiplex PCR. Concerning the study's data processing: Within the assay, amplification of reference gene primers was used to estimate how many nucleated cells each sample contained. To quantify the absolute abundance of each unique TCRbeta CDR3 rearrangement, sequence reads were collapsed and filtered. For each sample, productive Simpson clonality was calculated by taking the square root of Simpson's diversity index across productive rearrangements. TCRdb retrieved this table from immuneACCESS and kept in-frame rearrangements only. Not all clones are present; in checked studies, unresolved V genes account for under half, and no reason is known for the remainder. V and J calls and clone size are copied from that table; D and trimming were computed from the DNA. The sample table holds approximately 240,000 clones, of which around 80% were seen once. Of the sample, about 1.3% falls within the top ten clones.

The full study reports these points: How much clinical and demographic metadata was included differed by source and by participant, and the metadata was provided uncurated.

CDR1 and CDR2 (MDHEN, SYDVKM) derive from the germline V gene. The CDR3 has 15 amino acids, counting the end cysteine and phenylalanine. Left in the record is the CDR3 DNA by itself, 45 bases read in frame from the first base. V lost 6 bases and J lost 0 bases; the stretch between them is 12 bases long. One collaborating source in Seattle enrolled patients while the patients were actively infected and followed the patients over time throughout the course of disease. Whole blood was collected in K2EDTA tubes by collaborating institutions according to the institutions' own protocols. For TCRbeta analysis, collaborator samples were shipped as frozen whole blood, as isolated PBMCs, or as DNA extracted from either sample type.

This clonotype was obtained from a woman aged 30 to 39 with COVID-19, enrolled during active disease. The sample consisted of peripheral blood. The sequence links TRBV28 to TRBJ1-5; the D gene cannot be named for sure. Here the CDR3 is given as CASRYHQDSNQPQHF. The DNA is as follows: TGTGCCAGCAGGTACCACCAGGATAGCAATCAGCCCCAGCATTTT.